These T cell receptor beta chains were read from a single sample in a study of CD8 T cells in cerebrospinal fluid in Alzheimer's disease. Reanalyzing the 10x single-cell sequencing reads, TCRdb keeps one entry per CDR3 protein, without DNA. The listing records 1,500 to 2,000 distinct CDR3 sequences. Sequencing was carried out using cerebrospinal fluid. These receptors originate from a human donor in good health. Each CDR3 is given with its conserved first and last residue. Each record gives: J gene, clone size, V gene, CDR3 length, CDR3 protein. Only some rows state a clone size, as once, few, many or a class for expanded clones.

>TRBJ2-7|medium-sized|TRBV6-2/TRBV6-3|11
CASGISGSGYF
>TRBJ2-5|medium-sized|TRBV13|14
CASSLDREYETQYF
>TRBJ2-5|large|TRBV5-1|12
CASSYGEETQYF
>TRBJ1-2|medium-sized|TRBV12-3/TRBV12-4|13
CASSFRNLHGYTF
>TRBJ2-7|medium-sized|TRBV11-3|15
CASSSRTGQGDEQYF
>TRBJ2-7|medium-sized|TRBV12-5|16
CASGLGLNRSSYEQYF
>TRBJ2-1|medium-sized|TRBV7-6|16
CASSSRTQGGNNEQFF
>TRBJ1-1|large|TRBV3-1|13
CASSRRQNTEAFF
>TRBJ1-6|-|TRBV30|13
CAWSQRGESPLHF
>TRBJ2-7|medium-sized|TRBV5-7|14
CASSSQLVSYEQYF
>TRBJ1-1|-|TRBV19|12
CASSNVNTEAFF
>TRBJ2-7|medium-sized|TRBV5-4|15
CASSFVAGGPHEQYF
>TRBJ2-1|-|TRBV10-3|14
CAISEAGITNEQFF
>TRBJ1-1|medium-sized|TRBV7-9|15
CASSLGGGRNTEAFF
>TRBJ2-7|large|TRBV6-5|15
CASSQTGTLLYEQYF
>TRBJ2-7|medium-sized|TRBV6-5|15
CASSMPGQGHYEQYF
>TRBJ2-5|medium-sized|TRBV12-5|17
CASGLVLLAGGPETQYF
>TRBJ1-6|medium-sized|TRBV28|13
CASSRASNSPLHF
>TRBJ2-7|medium-sized|TRBV6-1|16
CASSVTQTGLDYEQYF
>TRBJ2-1|medium-sized|TRBV28|15
CASSLPGARLDEQFF
>TRBJ2-7|medium-sized|TRBV28|11
CASSSPFEQYF
>TRBJ2-1|large|TRBV11-3|14
CASSLAIGGNEQFF
>TRBJ2-3|large|TRBV11-3|15
CASSQRTSRGDTQYF
>TRBJ1-2|medium-sized|TRBV28|16
CASSKDRGRLNYGYTF
>TRBJ1-1|large|TRBV12-3/TRBV12-4|14
CASTHDPGAAEAFF
>TRBJ2-1|large|TRBV11-3|17
CASSLRSGTSGNNEQFF
>TRBJ2-5|medium-sized|TRBV15|13
CATSSGDQETQYF
>TRBJ1-5|large|TRBV27|14
CASRQTGNNQPQHF
>TRBJ1-4|medium-sized|TRBV28|15
CASSLTGAGNEKLFF
>TRBJ1-4|-|TRBV19|15
CASSIYGTEDEKLFF
>TRBJ2-2|large|TRBV10-3|14
CAIAGTADTGELFF
>TRBJ2-7|medium-sized|TRBV7-2|15
CASSVYGTASYEQYF
>TRBJ2-1|medium-sized|TRBV12-3/TRBV12-4|15
CASSLGGTATNEQFF
>TRBJ2-1|large|TRBV6-2/TRBV6-3|15
CASSLAALSYNEQFF
>TRBJ2-3|medium-sized|TRBV9|15
CASSVGGDRTDTQYF
>TRBJ2-7|medium-sized|TRBV4-3|16
CASSQDTLAGAYEQYF
>TRBJ1-2|medium-sized|TRBV7-2|15
CASSLAFGGGYGYTF
>TRBJ1-6|medium-sized|TRBV27|14
CASRGQGYNSPLHF
>TRBJ1-2|large|TRBV7-8|15
CASSSGLGTGGGYTF
>TRBJ1-2|-|TRBV25-1|15
CASRGLTRGRDGYTF
>TRBJ2-3|medium-sized|TRBV12-3/TRBV12-4|13
CASSPLRGDTQYF
>TRBJ2-5|large|TRBV10-3|14
CAISAGTRRETQYF
>TRBJ2-1|large|TRBV28|16
CASSFPSSGRAYEQFF
>TRBJ1-1|medium-sized|TRBV9|15
CASSVVASGVTEAFF
>TRBJ2-7|medium-sized|TRBV28|14
CASSSIGISYEQYF
>TRBJ1-5|medium-sized|TRBV6-1|14
CASTHGTGSQPQHF
>TRBJ2-3|medium-sized|TRBV9|14
CASTGRLNTDTQYF
>TRBJ2-5|medium-sized|TRBV27|14
CASSLRLGGETQYF
>TRBJ1-2|medium-sized|TRBV7-2|13
CASSPVGGYGYTF
>TRBJ1-2|medium-sized|TRBV29-1|14
CSVSKGRANYGYTF
>TRBJ2-1|large|TRBV28|11
CASSRYNEQFF
>TRBJ1-1|medium-sized|TRBV7-2|14
CASSLGLARTEAFF
>TRBJ2-7|medium-sized|TRBV6-6|15
CASSDWGGRAYEQYF
>TRBJ1-1|-|TRBV7-3|17
CASSLSVTAVGNTEAFF
>TRBJ1-2|medium-sized|TRBV13|13
CASSLKRQSRYTF
>TRBJ2-1|medium-sized|TRBV12-3/TRBV12-4|15
CASSPGTGVYNEQFF
>TRBJ2-3|medium-sized|TRBV2|15
CASREIQSHTDTQYF